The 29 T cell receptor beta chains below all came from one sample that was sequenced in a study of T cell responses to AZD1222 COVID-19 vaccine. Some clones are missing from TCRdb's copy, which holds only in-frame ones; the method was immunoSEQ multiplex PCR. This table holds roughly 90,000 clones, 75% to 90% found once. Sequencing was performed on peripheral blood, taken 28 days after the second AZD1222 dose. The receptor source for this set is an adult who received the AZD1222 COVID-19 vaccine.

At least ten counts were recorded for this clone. CDR3 in DNA: TGTGCCAGCAGCTCGGGGGACAAAAACACCGGGGAGCTGTTTTTT. Translation: CASSSGDKNTGELFF. This sequence joins TRBV11-3 and TRBJ2-2; D possibly matches TRBD1 or TRBD2 (6 bases each). The CDR3 is made up of 15 amino acids. In germline, CDR1 is SGHNT, CDR2 YENEEA. V lost 4 bases to trimming and J lost 2 bases, with 11 bases between them.

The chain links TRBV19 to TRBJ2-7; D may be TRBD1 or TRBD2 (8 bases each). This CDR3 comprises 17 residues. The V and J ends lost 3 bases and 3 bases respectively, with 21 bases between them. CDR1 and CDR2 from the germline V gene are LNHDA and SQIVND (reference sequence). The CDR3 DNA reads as TGTGCCAGTAGTATCTGGGGCGGGGGGACAGGACTCTACGAGCAGTACTTC. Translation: CASSIWGGGTGLYEQYF.

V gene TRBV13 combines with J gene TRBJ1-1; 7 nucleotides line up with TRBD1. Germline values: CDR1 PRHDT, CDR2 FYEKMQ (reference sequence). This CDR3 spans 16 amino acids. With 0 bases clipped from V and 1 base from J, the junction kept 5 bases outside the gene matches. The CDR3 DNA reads TGTGCCAGCAGCTTAGGCCGCAGACAGGGGAACACTGAAGCTTTCTTT. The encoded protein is CASSLGRRQGNTEAFF.

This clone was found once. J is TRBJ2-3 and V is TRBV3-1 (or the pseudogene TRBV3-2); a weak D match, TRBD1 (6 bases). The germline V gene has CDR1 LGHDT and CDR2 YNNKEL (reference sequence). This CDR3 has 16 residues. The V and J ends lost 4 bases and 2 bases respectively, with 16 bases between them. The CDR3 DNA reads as TGTGCCAGCAGCCTCGCCTCCGGGACACACACAGATACGCAGTATTTT. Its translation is CASSLASGTHTDTQYF.

The CDR3 DNA reads TGTGCCAGCAGTGGATCCGAGCAGTACTTC. This encodes CASSGSEQYF. The chain recombines TRBV12-3 or TRBV12-4 with TRBJ2-7; no definite D call. Trimming stripped 5 bases from V and 6 bases from J, with 5 bases between. The CDR3 covers 10 residues.

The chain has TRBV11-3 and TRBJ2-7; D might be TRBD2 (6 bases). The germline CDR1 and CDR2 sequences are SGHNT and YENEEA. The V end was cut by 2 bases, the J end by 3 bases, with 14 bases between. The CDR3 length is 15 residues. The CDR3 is CASSLRGTEGYEQYF. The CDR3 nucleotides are TGTGCCAGCAGCTTACGGGGGACGGAAGGCTACGAGCAGTACTTC.

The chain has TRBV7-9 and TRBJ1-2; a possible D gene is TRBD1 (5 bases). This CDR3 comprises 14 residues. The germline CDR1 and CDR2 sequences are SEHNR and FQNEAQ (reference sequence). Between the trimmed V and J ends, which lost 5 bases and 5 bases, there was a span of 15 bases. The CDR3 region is CASSVAGGRYGYTF. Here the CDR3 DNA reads TGTGCCAGCAGCGTCGCCGGGGGGAGGTATGGCTACACCTTC.

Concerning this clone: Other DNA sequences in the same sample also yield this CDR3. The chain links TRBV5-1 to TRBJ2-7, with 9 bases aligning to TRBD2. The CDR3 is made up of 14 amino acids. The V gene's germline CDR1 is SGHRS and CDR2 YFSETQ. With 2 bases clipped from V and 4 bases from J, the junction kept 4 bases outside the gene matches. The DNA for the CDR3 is TGCGCCAGCAGCTTAGCGGGAGGAGATTACGAGCAGTACTTC. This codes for CASSLAGGDYEQYF.

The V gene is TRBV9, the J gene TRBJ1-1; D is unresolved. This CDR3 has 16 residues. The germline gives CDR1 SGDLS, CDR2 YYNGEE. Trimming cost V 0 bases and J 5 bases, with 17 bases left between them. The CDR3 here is CASSVELGGQRTEAFF. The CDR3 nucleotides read TGTGCCAGCAGCGTAGAATTGGGAGGGCAACGGACTGAAGCTTTCTTT.

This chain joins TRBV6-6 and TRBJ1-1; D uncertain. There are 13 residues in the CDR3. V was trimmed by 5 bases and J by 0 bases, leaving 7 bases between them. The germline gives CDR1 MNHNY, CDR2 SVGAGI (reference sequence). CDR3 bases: TGTGCCAGCAGTCTACAGATGAACACTGAAGCTTTCTTT. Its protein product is CASSLQMNTEAFF.

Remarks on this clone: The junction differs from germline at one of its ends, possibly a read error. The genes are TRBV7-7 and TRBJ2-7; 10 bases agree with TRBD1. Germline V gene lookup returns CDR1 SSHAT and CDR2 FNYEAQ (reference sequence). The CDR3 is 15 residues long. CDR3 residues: CASSLLPGQGNEQYF. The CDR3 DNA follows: TGTGCTAGCAGCTTACTCCCGGGACAGGGGAACGAGCAGTACTTC.

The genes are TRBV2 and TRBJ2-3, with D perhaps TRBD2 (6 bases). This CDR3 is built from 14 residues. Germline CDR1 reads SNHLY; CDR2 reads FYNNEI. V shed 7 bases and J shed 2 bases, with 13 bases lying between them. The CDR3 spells CASTQGLYTDTQYF. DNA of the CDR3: TGTGCCAGCACCCAGGGACTGTACACAGATACGCAGTATTTT.

The CDR3 bases are TGTGCCAGCAGCCAAGATTTTCCGAGGGAGCAGCAGTACTTC. It codes for CASSQDFPREQQYF. V gene TRBV14 combines with J gene TRBJ2-7; a weak D match, TRBD2 (5 bases). The V end was cut by 0 bases, the J end by 8 bases, with 14 bases between. CDR3 size: 14 residues. Germline CDR1 SGHDN, CDR2 FVKESK.

The DNA of the CDR3 is TGTGCCAGTTCCTGGGTGGGGACCAATGACAATGAGCAGTTCTTC. This codes for CASSWVGTNDNEQFF. V usage is TRBV19 and J usage is TRBJ2-1; D could derive from TRBD1 or TRBD2 (5 bases each). The CDR3 is made up of 15 amino acids. V lost 8 bases and J 5 bases, leaving 19 bases between the germline ends. From germline, CDR1 is LNHDA and CDR2 SQIVND (reference sequence).

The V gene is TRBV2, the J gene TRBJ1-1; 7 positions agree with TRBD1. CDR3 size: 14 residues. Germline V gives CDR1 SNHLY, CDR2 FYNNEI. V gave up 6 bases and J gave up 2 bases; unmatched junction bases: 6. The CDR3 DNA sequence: TGTGCCAGCAGGCCAGACAGGGTCAACACTGAAGCTTTCTTT. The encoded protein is CASRPDRVNTEAFF.

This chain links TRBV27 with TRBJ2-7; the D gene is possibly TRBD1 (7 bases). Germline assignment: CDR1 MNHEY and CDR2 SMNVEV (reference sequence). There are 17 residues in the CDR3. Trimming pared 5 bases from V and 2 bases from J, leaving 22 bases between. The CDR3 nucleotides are TGTGCCAGCAGTGCTCCTACGAACAGGGGACTCCCCTACGAGCAGTACTTC. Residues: CASSAPTNRGLPYEQYF.

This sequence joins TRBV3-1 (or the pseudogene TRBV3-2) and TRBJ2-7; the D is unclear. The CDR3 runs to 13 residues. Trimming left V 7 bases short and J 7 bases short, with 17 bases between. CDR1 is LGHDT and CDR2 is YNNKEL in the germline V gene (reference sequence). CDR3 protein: CASTGYLQGEQYF. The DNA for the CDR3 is TGTGCCAGCACGGGCTACTTGCAAGGGGAGCAGTACTTC.

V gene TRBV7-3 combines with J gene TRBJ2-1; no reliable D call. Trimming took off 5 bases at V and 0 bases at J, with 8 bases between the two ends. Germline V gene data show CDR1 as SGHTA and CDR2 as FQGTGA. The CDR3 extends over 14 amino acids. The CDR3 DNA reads TGTGCCAGCAGCGAGGCGAGCTCCTACAATGAGCAGTTCTTC. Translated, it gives CASSEASSYNEQFF.

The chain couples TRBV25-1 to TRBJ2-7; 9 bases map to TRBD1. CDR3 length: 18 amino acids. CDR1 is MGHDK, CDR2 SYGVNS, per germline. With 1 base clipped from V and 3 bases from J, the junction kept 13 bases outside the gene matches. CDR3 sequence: CASSELGQGTGKGYEQYF. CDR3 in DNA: TGTGCCAGCAGTGAATTAGGCCAGGGGACAGGGAAGGGCTACGAGCAGTACTTC.

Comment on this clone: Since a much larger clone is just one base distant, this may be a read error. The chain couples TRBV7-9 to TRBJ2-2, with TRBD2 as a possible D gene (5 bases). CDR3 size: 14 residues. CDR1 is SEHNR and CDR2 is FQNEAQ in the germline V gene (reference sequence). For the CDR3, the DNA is TGTGCCAGCAGCTTAGCTTTAACCACCGGGGAGCCGTTTTTT. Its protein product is CASSLALTTGEPFF.

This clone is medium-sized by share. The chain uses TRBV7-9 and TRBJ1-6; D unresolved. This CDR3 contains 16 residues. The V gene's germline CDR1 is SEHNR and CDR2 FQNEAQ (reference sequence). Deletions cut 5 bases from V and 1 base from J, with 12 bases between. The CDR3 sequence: CASSAYPGSYNSPLHF. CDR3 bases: TGTGCCAGCAGCGCCTACCCCGGGTCCTATAATTCACCCCTCCACTTT. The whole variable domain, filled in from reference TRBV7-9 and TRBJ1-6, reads DTGVSQNPRHKITKRGQNVTFRCDPISEHNRLYWYRQTLGQGPEFLTYFQNEAQLEKSRLLSDRFSAERPKGSFSTLEIQRTEQGDSAMYLCASSAYPGSYNSPLHFGNGTRLTVT.

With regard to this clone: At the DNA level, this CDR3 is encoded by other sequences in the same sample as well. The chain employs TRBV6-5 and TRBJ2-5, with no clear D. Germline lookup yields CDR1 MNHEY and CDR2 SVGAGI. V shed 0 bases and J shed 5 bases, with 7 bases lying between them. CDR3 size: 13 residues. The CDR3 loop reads CASSYSYQETQYF. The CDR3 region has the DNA TGTGCCAGCAGTTACTCGTATCAGGAGACCCAGTACTTC.

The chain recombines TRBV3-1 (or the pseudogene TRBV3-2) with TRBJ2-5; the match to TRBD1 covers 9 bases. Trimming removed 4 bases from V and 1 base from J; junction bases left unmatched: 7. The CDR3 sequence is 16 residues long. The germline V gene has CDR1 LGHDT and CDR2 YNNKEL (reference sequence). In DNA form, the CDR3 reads TGTGCCAGCAGCCCCGGGACAGGGTTTATCCAAGAGACCCAGTACTTC. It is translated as CASSPGTGFIQETQYF.

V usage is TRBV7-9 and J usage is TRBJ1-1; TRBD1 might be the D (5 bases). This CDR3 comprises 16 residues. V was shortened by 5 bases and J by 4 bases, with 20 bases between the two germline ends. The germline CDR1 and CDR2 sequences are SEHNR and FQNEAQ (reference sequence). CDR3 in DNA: TGTGCCAGCAGCCCGATGGATAAGATGGGGGGCACTGAAGCTTTCTTT. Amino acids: CASSPMDKMGGTEAFF.

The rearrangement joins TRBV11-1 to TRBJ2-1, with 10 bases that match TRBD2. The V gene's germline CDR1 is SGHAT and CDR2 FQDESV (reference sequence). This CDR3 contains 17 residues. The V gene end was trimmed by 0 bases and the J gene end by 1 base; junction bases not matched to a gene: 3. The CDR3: CASSLALGLASYNEQFF. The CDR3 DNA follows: TGTGCCAGCAGCTTAGCCCTGGGACTAGCGTCCTACAATGAGCAGTTCTTC.

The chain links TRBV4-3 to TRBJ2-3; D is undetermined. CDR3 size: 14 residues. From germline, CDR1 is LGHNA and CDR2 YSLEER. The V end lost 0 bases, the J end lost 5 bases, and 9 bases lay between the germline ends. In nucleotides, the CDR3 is TGCGCCAGCAGCCAAGATTCGACTGAAGATACGCAGTATTTT. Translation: CASSQDSTEDTQYF.

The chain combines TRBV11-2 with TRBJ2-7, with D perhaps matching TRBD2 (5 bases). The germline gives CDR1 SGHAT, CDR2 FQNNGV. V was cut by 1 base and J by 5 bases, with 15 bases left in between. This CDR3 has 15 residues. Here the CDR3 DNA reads TGTGCCAGCAGCTTAGTTCCGGGGTTCGGCCACGAGCAGTACTTC. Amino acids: CASSLVPGFGHEQYF.

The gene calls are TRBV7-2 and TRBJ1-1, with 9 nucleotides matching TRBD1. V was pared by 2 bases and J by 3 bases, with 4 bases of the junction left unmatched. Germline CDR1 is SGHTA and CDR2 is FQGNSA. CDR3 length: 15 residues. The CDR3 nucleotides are TGTGCCAGCAGCTTATGGACAGGGGTCGACACTGAAGCTTTCTTT. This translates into CASSLWTGVDTEAFF.

CDR3 protein: CASSLSWGRTYEQYF. As DNA, the CDR3 is TGTGCCAGCTCACTCTCCTGGGGTCGTACCTACGAGCAGTACTTC. This chain connects TRBV18 to TRBJ2-7; no clear D gene. The CDR3 loop spans 15 amino acids. The germline V gene has CDR1 KGHSH and CDR2 LQKENI. Trimming took off 4 bases at V and 2 bases at J, with 15 bases between the two ends.